The text below deals with one T cell receptor beta chain. These data originate in a study of blood T cell repertoires in COVID-19. Study context: Sites across the United States, Italy and Spain contributed samples from acute and convalescent COVID-19.

CDR1 SEHNR and CDR2 FQNEAQ come from the germline V gene (reference sequence). The CDR3 consists of 14 residues. Between the trimmed V and J ends, which lost 3 bases and 3 bases, there was a span of 8 bases. As originally analysed: The assay estimated nucleated cells by amplifying reference gene primers. Assay: immunoSEQ multiplex PCR; the TCRdb copy retains only in-frame clones and omits some. Clonal size and the V and J genes are those of that table, whereas D and trimming came from the DNA. The sample has 83,000 or so clones, about 76% seen once. The source material was peripheral blood. The rearrangement uses TRBV7-9 and TRBJ2-2, with a tentative D call TRBD1 (5 bases). This TCR derives from an elderly woman with acute or convalescent COVID-19. This chain's CDR3 is CASSFMTDTGELFF. The DNA of the CDR3 is TGTGCCAGCAGCTTTATGACAGACACCGGGGAGCTGTTTTTT.